This T cell receptor (beta chain) was sequenced for a study of shared clonotypes between healthy human individuals. Background on the study: Three CD4 naive, three CD4 memory, two CD8 naive and one CD8 memory plate were used per donor. Study-level results: Sampling included only blood; tissue repertoires likely differ. Estimated richness was generally greater in naive than memory subsets. A reduction in generation probabilities was seen for non-shared clonotypes relative to those shared by all four donors.

Here immunoSEQ multiplex PCR was the method, and the copy in TCRdb shows in-frame clones only, minus some. The sample has some 2,400,000 clones, 90% to 96% seen once; the top ten hold about 0.13%. Remarks on this clone: The target antigen is unknown.

Germline V gives CDR1 KGHSH, CDR2 LQKENI. Trimming shortened V by 0 bases and J by 10 bases, and 10 bases separated the two germline ends. The length of the CDR3 is 13 residues. V and J are TRBV18 and TRBJ2-1, with unresolved D. Sequencing was carried out using naive CD4+ T cells sorted from blood. The subset here: CD45RA+ positively selected. The receptor's source is a man aged 18 to 30 in good health. This CDR3 is CASSPPKSREQFF. As DNA, the CDR3 is TGTGCCAGCTCACCACCGAAGAGCCGGGAGCAGTTCTTC.